Each of the 4 T cell receptor beta chains below was sequenced from the same sample in a study of blood T cell repertoires in COVID-19. Libraries were prepared by immunoSEQ multiplex PCR; TCRdb keeps only in-frame clonotypes and omits some of them. The table shows approximately 40,000 clones, with around nine tenths occurring only once. Sequences were obtained from peripheral blood. Receptor source: a man aged 35 to 55 with COVID-19, enrolled during active disease.

The gene calls are TRBV30 and TRBJ1-1; D ambiguous. The CDR3 has 11 residues. Per the germline V gene, CDR1 is GTSNPN and CDR2 is SVGIG (reference sequence). V was trimmed by 8 bases and J by 7 bases, leaving 14 bases between them. CDR3 sequence reads: CASYPAGEAFF. In DNA, the CDR3 is TGTGCCAGCTACCCCGCGGGTGAAGCTTTCTTT. The whole variable domain, filled in from reference TRBV30 and TRBJ1-1, reads SQTIHQWPATLVQPVGSPLSLECTVEGTSNPNLYWYRQAAGRGLQLLFYSVGIGQISSEVPQNLSASRPQDRQFILSSKKLLLSDSGFYLCASYPAGEAFFGQGTRLTVV.

In nucleotides, the CDR3 is TGTGCCTGGGCGCAGACTGTTAACACTGAAGCTTTCTTT. It specifies CAWAQTVNTEAFF. The gene calls are TRBV30 and TRBJ1-1, with unresolved D. Germline V gene sequence: CDR1 GTSNPN, CDR2 SVGIG (reference sequence). The CDR3 has 13 amino acids. V lost 5 bases and J 2 bases, leaving 12 bases between the germline ends.

The chain joins TRBV10-3 to TRBJ1-5, with a possible D match to TRBD1 (5 bases). Germline CDR1 reads ENHRY; CDR2 reads SYGVKD. Trimming cost V 8 bases and J 3 bases, with 11 bases left between them. CDR3 length: 13 amino acids. The DNA of the CDR3 is TGTGCCATCGCTCCAGGGCCCAATCAGCCCCAGCATTTT. Translated, it gives CAIAPGPNQPQHF.

V and J are TRBV27 and TRBJ2-7, with D tentatively TRBD2 (5 bases). Germline-derived CDR1 and CDR2 are MNHEY and SMNVEV (reference sequence). The V and J ends lost 5 bases and 2 bases respectively, with 16 bases between them. This CDR3 comprises 15 residues. The CDR3 is CASSAGVNPPYEQYF. CDR3 bases: TGTGCCAGCAGTGCCGGGGTGAACCCGCCCTACGAGCAGTACTTC.